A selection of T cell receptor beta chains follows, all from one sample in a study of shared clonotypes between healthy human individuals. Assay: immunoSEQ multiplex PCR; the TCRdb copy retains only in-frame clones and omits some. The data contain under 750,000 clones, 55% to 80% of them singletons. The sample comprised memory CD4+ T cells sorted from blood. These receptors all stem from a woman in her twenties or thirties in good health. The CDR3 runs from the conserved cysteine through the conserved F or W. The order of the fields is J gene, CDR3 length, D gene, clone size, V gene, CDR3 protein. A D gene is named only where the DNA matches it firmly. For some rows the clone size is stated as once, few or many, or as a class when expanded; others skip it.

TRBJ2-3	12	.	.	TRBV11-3	CASSLQGGLQYF
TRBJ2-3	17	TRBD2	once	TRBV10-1	CASSEPSGSGRVGTQYF
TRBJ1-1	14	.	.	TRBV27	CASSPLQANTEAFF
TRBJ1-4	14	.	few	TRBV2	CASSEAREGEKLFF
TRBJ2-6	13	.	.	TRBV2	CASNGDGANVLTF
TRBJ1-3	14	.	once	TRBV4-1	CASSQQGTGNTIYF
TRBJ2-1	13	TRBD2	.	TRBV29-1	CSAGDLAGVGQFF
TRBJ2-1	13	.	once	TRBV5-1	CASSPRVGEEQFF
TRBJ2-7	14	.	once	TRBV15	CATSVARESTEQYF
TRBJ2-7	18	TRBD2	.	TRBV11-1	CASSPAGRTSGRRWEQYF
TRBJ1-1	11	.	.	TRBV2	CASSVNTEAFF
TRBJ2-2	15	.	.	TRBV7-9	CASSRPGHNTGELFF
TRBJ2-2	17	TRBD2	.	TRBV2	CASRETSGRAYTGELFF
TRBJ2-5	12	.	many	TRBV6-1	CASRLEGETQYF
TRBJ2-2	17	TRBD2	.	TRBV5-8	CASSSYVLAGHQVELFF
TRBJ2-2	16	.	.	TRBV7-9	CASSMGAPLETGELFF
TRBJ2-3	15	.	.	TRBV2	CASSDAGLFPDTQYF
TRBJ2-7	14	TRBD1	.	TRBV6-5	CASSKSGDSYEQYF
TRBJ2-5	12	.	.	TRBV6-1	CASKKAQETQYF
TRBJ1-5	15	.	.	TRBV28	CASSLRRNSNQPQHF
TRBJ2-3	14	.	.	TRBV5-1	CASRPGVEADTQYF
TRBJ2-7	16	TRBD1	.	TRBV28	CASSTPAGARGYGQYF
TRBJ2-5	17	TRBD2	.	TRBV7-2	CASSLARTSGRAVTQYF
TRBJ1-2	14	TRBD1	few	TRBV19	CASSSLGTALGYTF
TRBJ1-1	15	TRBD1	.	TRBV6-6	CASRGQGARSTEAFF
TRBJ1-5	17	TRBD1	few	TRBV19	CASSNEPGTDSNQPQHF
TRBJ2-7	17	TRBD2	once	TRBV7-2	CASSPGTSGRAFHEQYF
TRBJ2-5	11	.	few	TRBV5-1	CASSLEETQYF
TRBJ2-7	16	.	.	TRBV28	CASSPAFIGLYYEQYF